Each of the 26 T cell receptor beta chains below was sequenced from the same sample in a study of T cell responses to AZD1222 COVID-19 vaccine. Assay used: immunoSEQ multiplex PCR; TCRdb lists only in-frame clones, some missing. The table lists about 98,000 clones, 70% to 90% of them singletons. Specimen: peripheral blood, collected on day 0 of AZD1222 vaccination. The receptor source for this set is an adult in good health.

This clone was detected only a few times. The chain couples TRBV7-9 to TRBJ2-7, with 12 bases matching TRBD1. The CDR3 sequence is 14 residues long. The V and J ends lost 4 bases and 7 bases, in that order; junction bases with no gene match: 5. Germline CDR1 reads SEHNR; CDR2 reads FQNEAQ (reference sequence). The CDR3 is CASSWDRGRREQYF. The CDR3 nucleotides are TGTGCCAGCAGCTGGGACAGGGGGCGCCGGGAGCAGTACTTC.

This chain links TRBV5-6 with TRBJ1-1, with D hard to call. Germline CDR1 reads SGHDT; CDR2 reads YYEEEE. V was shortened by 0 bases and J by 4 bases, with 7 bases between the two germline ends. This CDR3 is built from 13 residues. The CDR3 coding sequence is TGTGCCAGCAGCTTGGGGGTGAGCACTGAAGCTTTCTTT. Translating it yields CASSLGVSTEAFF.

The J gene is TRBJ1-1, the V gene TRBV14; D might be TRBD1 (5 bases). CDR1 is SGHDN, CDR2 FVKESK, per germline. The CDR3 consists of 14 residues. V lost 1 base and J lost 4, with 10 bases in between. The CDR3 coding sequence is TGTGCCAGCAGCCAAGGGGGGAAAGGCACTGAAGCTTTCTTT. Translating it yields CASSQGGKGTEAFF.

This chain joins TRBV19 and TRBJ2-2; 8 positions match TRBD1. CDR3 length: 16 residues. Trimming cost V 3 bases and J 4 bases; bases outside gene matches: 7. The V gene's germline CDR1 is LNHDA and CDR2 SQIVND (reference sequence). The CDR3 DNA follows: TGTGCCAGTAGTATGAGGTTCGGACAGGGCACCGGGGAGCTGTTTTTT. Amino acid sequence: CASSMRFGQGTGELFF.

V and J are TRBV20-1 and TRBJ1-5, with 11 bases lining up with TRBD1. With 3 bases clipped from V and 5 bases from J, the junction kept 12 bases outside the gene matches. From germline, CDR1 is DFQATT and CDR2 SNEGSKA (reference sequence). CDR3 length equals 17 residues. CDR3 bases: TGCAGTGCTAGTTTCCCCCCCGGGACAGGGGGTCATCAGCCCCAGCATTTT. It is translated as CSASFPPGTGGHQPQHF.

The V gene is TRBV21-1, the J gene TRBJ2-4. TRBV21-1 is a known pseudogene. This CDR3 is 16 amino acids long. In DNA, the CDR3 is TGTGCCAGCAGCAATGGAATTTTCCTAGCCAAAAACATTCAGTACTTC. Residues: CASSNGIFLAKNIQYF.

This chain connects TRBV5-1 to TRBJ2-1, with D tentatively TRBD1 or TRBD2 (6 bases each). CDR1 and CDR2 from the germline V gene are SGHRS and YFSETQ. This CDR3 has 19 residues. V lost 2 bases and J 0 bases, leaving 21 bases between the germline ends. DNA for the CDR3: TGCGCCAGCAGCTTCGTACCCGGGGGCGCGTTGGGCTCCTACAATGAGCAGTTCTTC. It is translated as CASSFVPGGALGSYNEQFF.

The genes are TRBV28 and TRBJ2-7; D is perhaps TRBD2 (6 bases). V was clipped by 6 bases and J by 1 base, with 13 bases between them. The V gene's germline CDR1 is MDHEN and CDR2 SYDVKM. This CDR3 spans 14 amino acids. As DNA, the CDR3 is TGTGCCAGCAGCCGCCGGGGGACTTCCTACGAGCAGTACTTC. Translated, it gives CASSRRGTSYEQYF.

CDR3 bases: TGCGCCAGCAGCTTCGGGACTAGCGCCTACGAGCAGTACTTC. Protein: CASSFGTSAYEQYF. The gene calls are TRBV5-1 and TRBJ2-7; TRBD2 matches at 10 bases. Germline V gene lookup returns CDR1 SGHRS and CDR2 YFSETQ. The CDR3 has 14 residues. Losses at the gene ends were 2 bases for V and 2 bases for J; bases not matched to a gene: 1.

This CDR3 is CASSPRTSGTETQYF. CDR3 bases: TGTGCCAGCAGCCCGAGGACTAGCGGGACGGAGACCCAGTACTTC. The chain joins TRBV7-7 to TRBJ2-5; 12 bases line up with TRBD2. The CDR3 is 15 residues long. V shed 5 bases, J shed 5 bases, and the junction held 6 bases outside the gene matches. Looked up from germline, CDR1 is SSHAT and CDR2 is FNYEAQ (reference sequence).

V and J are TRBV5-1 and TRBJ2-3, with 12 positions matching TRBD2. Germline loops: CDR1 SGHRS, CDR2 YFSETQ. With 4 bases clipped from V and 1 base from J, the junction kept 4 bases outside the gene matches. The CDR3 has 16 amino acids. CDR3 protein: CASSLTSGSRTDTQYF. The DNA of the CDR3 is TGCGCCAGCAGCCTGACTAGCGGGAGTCGCACAGATACGCAGTATTTT. The whole variable domain, remainder taken from reference TRBV5-1 and TRBJ2-3, is KAGVTQTPRYLIKTRGQQVTLSCSPISGHRSVSWYQQTPGQGLQFLFEYFSETQRNKGNFPGRFSGRQFSNSRSEMNVSTLELGDSALYLCASSLTSGSRTDTQYFGPGTRLTVL.

This clone was picked up a small number of times. The chain uses TRBV19 and TRBJ1-2, with D tentatively TRBD1 (6 bases). The CDR3 contains 12 residues. Germline V gives CDR1 LNHDA, CDR2 SQIVND (reference sequence). Trimming left V 6 bases short and J 2 bases short, with 7 bases between. The CDR3 DNA reads as TGTGCCAGTAGGGACAGAAACTATGGCTACACCTTC. Encoded protein: CASRDRNYGYTF.

V gene TRBV9 combines with J gene TRBJ1-1, with 8 bases lining up with TRBD1. The CDR3 is made up of 16 amino acids. J was trimmed by 1 base and V by 0 bases; bases with no gene match: 5. CDR1 is SGDLS, CDR2 YYNGEE, per germline. Written as DNA, the CDR3 is TGTGCCAGCAGCGTAGGACAGGGGTGGGAGAACACTGAAGCTTTCTTT. Translated: CASSVGQGWENTEAFF.

This clone was observed once. V gene TRBV28 combines with J gene TRBJ1-1; D call uncertain. The CDR3 is made up of 14 amino acids. V lost 5 bases, J lost 0 bases, and 10 bases lay in between. From germline, CDR1 is MDHEN and CDR2 SYDVKM. The CDR3 DNA reads TGTGCCAGCAGTCCGAGGGCCGTGAACACTGAAGCTTTCTTT. Its protein product is CASSPRAVNTEAFF.

The chain has TRBV27 and TRBJ1-1, with D hard to call. CDR1 MNHEY and CDR2 SMNVEV come from the germline V gene (reference sequence). V was cut by 3 bases and J by 0 bases, with 8 bases left in between. The CDR3 has 14 residues. The CDR3 DNA follows: TGTGCCAGCAGTTTTGGCAGTATGAACACTGAAGCTTTCTTT. This translates into CASSFGSMNTEAFF.

The chain employs TRBV30 and TRBJ2-1, with 13 bases that match TRBD2. Germline lookup yields CDR1 GTSNPN and CDR2 SVGIG (reference sequence). Trimming cost V 3 bases and J 9 bases; bases outside gene matches: 8. This CDR3 has 15 amino acids. The CDR3 sequence: CAWSLLAGGQGEQFF. CDR3 bases: TGTGCCTGGAGCTTACTAGCGGGAGGGCAGGGTGAGCAGTTCTTC.

The chain combines TRBV5-1 with TRBJ1-2; unclear D gene. V was clipped by 1 base and J by 1 base, with 8 bases between them. There are 14 residues in the CDR3. Germline V gene lookup returns CDR1 SGHRS and CDR2 YFSETQ. The CDR3 coding sequence is TGCGCCAGCAGCTTGCATGACTTTAACTATGGCTACACCTTC. Translating it yields CASSLHDFNYGYTF.

This chain joins TRBV6-4 and TRBJ2-1; 13 bases fit TRBD2. CDR3 length: 15 residues. Germline assignment: CDR1 MRHNA and CDR2 SNTAGT. The V segment lost 5 bases and the J segment 10 bases; nucleotides outside the gene matches: 8. CDR3 protein: CASSTTSGRAEEQFF. Here the CDR3 DNA reads TGTGCCAGCAGTACTACTAGCGGGAGGGCCGAGGAGCAGTTCTTC.

The chain has TRBV9 and TRBJ2-3; D uncertain. Looked up from germline, CDR1 is SGDLS and CDR2 is YYNGEE. This CDR3 is 13 amino acids long. The V end lost 0 bases, the J end lost 2 bases, and 4 bases lay between the germline ends. CDR3 bases: TGTGCCAGCAGCGTAGACCTCACAGATACGCAGTATTTT. As protein: CASSVDLTDTQYF.

The rearrangement joins TRBV19 to TRBJ1-1; no clear D. V lost 3 bases and J 5 bases, leaving 4 bases between the germline ends. CDR1 is LNHDA, CDR2 SQIVND, per germline (reference sequence). The CDR3 totals 11 residues. Here the CDR3 DNA reads TGTGCCAGTAGTATTGATACTGAAGCTTTCTTT. This encodes CASSIDTEAFF. Filled out from reference TRBV19 and TRBJ1-1, the complete variable domain reads DGGITQSPKYLFRKEGQNVTLSCEQNLNHDAMYWYRQDPGQGLRLIYYSQIVNDFQKGDIAEGYSVSREKKESFPLTVTSAQKNPTAFYLCASSIDTEAFFGQGTRLTVV.

This chain uses TRBV19 with TRBJ2-4; weak D call: TRBD1 (5 bases). Looked up from germline, CDR1 is LNHDA and CDR2 is SQIVND (reference sequence). CDR3 length: 13 residues. Trimming took 7 bases from V and 2 from J, leaving 9 bases between them. The CDR3 sequence: CASTPGSKNIQYF. The CDR3 nucleotides are TGTGCCAGTACCCCAGGGTCCAAAAACATTCAGTACTTC.

This chain uses TRBV6-4 with TRBJ1-6; 7 bases agree with TRBD1. Germline V lookup: CDR1 MRHNA, CDR2 SNTAGT. CDR3 size: 14 residues. V lost 4 bases, J lost 5 bases, and 2 bases stayed unmatched. The CDR3 DNA sequence: TGTGCCAGCAGTGCCGGGACAGATAATTCACCCCTCCACTTT. Translation gives CASSAGTDNSPLHF.

The chain employs TRBV28 and TRBJ1-2, with 7 bases aligning to TRBD1. V trimming: 6 bases; J trimming: 5 bases; junction bases outside the gene matches: 12. The germline V gene encodes CDR1 MDHEN and CDR2 SYDVKM. The CDR3 runs 15 residues. CDR3 amino acids: CASRPGGTAQYGYTF. The DNA of the CDR3 is TGTGCCAGCAGACCAGGGGGGACAGCCCAATATGGCTACACCTTC.

J is TRBJ2-3 and V is TRBV7-9, with 8 nucleotides matching TRBD2. Germline lookup yields CDR1 SEHNR and CDR2 FQNEAQ (reference sequence). The CDR3 is 15 amino acids. The V gene end was trimmed by 1 base and the J gene end by 4 bases; junction bases not matched to a gene: 4. CDR3 residues: CASSLEGAGADTQYF. CDR3 DNA: TGTGCCAGCAGCTTAGAGGGAGCGGGAGCAGATACGCAGTATTTT.

The chain carries TRBV7-3 and TRBJ2-7; the D call may be TRBD1 or TRBD2 (5 bases each). With 1 base removed from V and 3 bases from J, the gap between germline ends came to 7 bases. Germline V lookup: CDR1 SGHTA, CDR2 FQGTGA. The CDR3 contains 13 residues. The CDR3 coding sequence is TGTGCCAGCAGCTTAAATGGGGGCTACGAGCAGTACTTC. It specifies CASSLNGGYEQYF.

Comments on this clone: The sample carries other DNA sequences with the same CDR3. The rearrangement uses TRBV5-1 and TRBJ2-7; D remains unclear. The CDR3 contains 14 residues. With 0 bases removed from V and 2 bases from J, the gap between germline ends came to 9 bases. Per germline, CDR1 SGHRS and CDR2 YFSETQ. The CDR3 reads CASSLAGQTYEQYF. The CDR3 DNA sequence: TGCGCCAGCAGCTTGGCCGGGCAGACCTACGAGCAGTACTTC.